This TCR beta chain comes out of a study of OX40 agonist ivuxolimab in advanced cancers. Study summary: Patients took ivuxolimab, an agonistic anti-OX40 (CD134) antibody.

Baseline, cycle 4 day 1, and cycle 7 day 1 were the blood sampling points. To note about this clone: Its antigen is not identified.

TCRdb's copy holds only in-frame clones and misses some; the assay was immunoSEQ multiplex PCR. Among over 65,000 clones listed, 84% were seen once. Study observations and caveats: Partial responders treated at 0.1-3.0 mg/kg exhibited clonal expansion among the lowest measured. In CD8+ T cells, expanded clones were on average more numerous than in CD4+.

Germline V lookup: CDR1 SGHDT, CDR2 YYEEEE. Trimming cost V 4 bases and J 9 bases, with 20 bases left between them. This CDR3 comprises 15 residues. The chain joins TRBV5-6 to TRBJ2-1; D might be TRBD2 (6 bases). The material sequenced was CD4+ or CD8+ T cells sorted from blood, taken in a trial of the OX40 agonist ivuxolimab. This sequence originates from an adult with an advanced solid tumor such as melanoma, head and neck, liver or kidney cancer. The CDR3 coding sequence is TGTGCCAGCAGCCCGGGACTTTTGCGTTTGAGTGAGCAGTTCTTC. Protein: CASSPGLLRLSEQFF.